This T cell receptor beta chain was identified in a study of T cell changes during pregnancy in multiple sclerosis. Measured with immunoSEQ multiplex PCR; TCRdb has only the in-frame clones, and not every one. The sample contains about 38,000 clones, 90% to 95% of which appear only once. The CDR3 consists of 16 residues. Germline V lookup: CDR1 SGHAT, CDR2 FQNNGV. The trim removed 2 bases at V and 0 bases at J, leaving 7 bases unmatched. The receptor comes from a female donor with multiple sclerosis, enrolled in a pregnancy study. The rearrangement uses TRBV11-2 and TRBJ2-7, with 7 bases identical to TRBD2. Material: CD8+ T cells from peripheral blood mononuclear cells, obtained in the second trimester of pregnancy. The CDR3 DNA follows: TGTGCCAGCAGCTTATCTGCGGGGGTTAGCTCCTACGAGCAGTACTTC. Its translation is CASSLSAGVSSYEQYF.